These T cell receptor beta chains were read from a single sample in a study of blood T cells in healthy people across ages. MiXCR, applied by TCRdb to the 5' RACE reads, yields one record per CDR3 protein. The sample shows some 1.5 million distinct CDR3 sequences, approximately 30% of them seen only once. The sequencing sample was made of blood. These TCRs come from a woman younger than 45 in good health. The CDR3 runs from the conserved cysteine through the conserved F or W. D genes are given only for firm matches. Clone size appears in some rows only: once, few, many, or a class for an expanded clone.

abundance: NA; d_gene: TRBD1; j_gene: TRBJ1-5; v_gene: TRBV10-2; CDR3aa: CASRSGGGQPQHF; CDR3nt: TGCGCCAGCAGGTCAGGGGGCGGTCAGCCCCAGCATTTT
abundance: many; d_gene: NA; j_gene: TRBJ2-5; v_gene: TRBV10-3; CDR3aa: CAISVAGLETQYF; CDR3nt: TGTGCCATCAGTGTAGCAGGGTTGGAGACCCAGTACTTC
abundance: NA; d_gene: NA; j_gene: TRBJ2-1; v_gene: TRBV6-5; CDR3aa: CASSYRSFYEQFF; CDR3nt: TGTGCCAGCAGTTACAGGTCTTTTTACGAGCAGTTCTTC
abundance: once; d_gene: NA; j_gene: TRBJ2-1; v_gene: TRBV20-1; CDR3aa: CSATVKPYRASDEQFF; CDR3nt: TGCAGTGCTACCGTCAAACCCTACCGGGCGAGCGATGAGCAGTTCTTC
abundance: few; d_gene: TRBD1; j_gene: TRBJ1-4; v_gene: TRBV5-1; CDR3aa: CASSGTGRTNEKLFF; CDR3nt: TGCGCCAGCAGCGGGACAGGCCGGACTAATGAAAAACTGTTTTTT
abundance: many; d_gene: NA; j_gene: TRBJ2-5; v_gene: TRBV10-3; CDR3aa: CAISESGGQPETQYF; CDR3nt: TGTGCCATCAGTGAGTCGGGGGGACAACCAGAGACCCAGTACTTC
abundance: few; d_gene: NA; j_gene: TRBJ1-1; v_gene: TRBV10-3; CDR3aa: CAISEVYGVSAEAFF; CDR3nt: TGTGCCATCAGTGAAGTTTACGGGGTGTCCGCTGAAGCTTTCTTT
abundance: NA; d_gene: TRBD2; j_gene: TRBJ2-5; v_gene: TRBV6-6; CDR3aa: CASSQRAGFVETQYF; CDR3nt: TGTGCCAGCAGTCAACGAGCGGGGTTCGTGGAGACCCAGTACTTC
abundance: NA; d_gene: TRBD2; j_gene: TRBJ2-5; v_gene: TRBV7-9; CDR3aa: CASSLAGGSYAETQYF; CDR3nt: TGTGCCAGCAGCTTAGCGGGGGGGAGCTATGCGGAGACCCAGTACTTC
abundance: NA; d_gene: NA; j_gene: TRBJ1-2; v_gene: TRBV3-1; CDR3aa: CASSPLFGGNYGYTF; CDR3nt: TGTGCCAGCAGCCCCCTTTTCGGAGGGAACTATGGCTACACCTTC
abundance: NA; d_gene: NA; j_gene: TRBJ2-7; v_gene: TRBV2; CDR3aa: CASSDPGAGSSYEQYF; CDR3nt: TGTGCCAGCAGTGACCCGGGGGCAGGATCCTCCTACGAGCAGTACTTC
abundance: NA; d_gene: TRBD1; j_gene: TRBJ1-2; v_gene: TRBV7-6; CDR3aa: CASSSPGQGYYGYTF; CDR3nt: TGTGCCAGCAGCTCCCCGGGACAGGGGTACTATGGCTACACCTTC
abundance: NA; d_gene: NA; j_gene: TRBJ2-2; v_gene: TRBV7-9; CDR3aa: CASSFPGPAGELFF; CDR3nt: TGTGCCAGCAGCTTTCCTGGGCCAGCGGGGGAGCTGTTTTTT
abundance: NA; d_gene: NA; j_gene: TRBJ1-1; v_gene: TRBV28; CDR3aa: CASSLIVGGGMNTEAFF; CDR3nt: TGTGCCAGCAGTTTGATCGTAGGTGGGGGCATGAACACTGAAGCTTTCTTT
abundance: NA; d_gene: TRBD1; j_gene: TRBJ2-7; v_gene: TRBV6-6; CDR3aa: CASRRDSLYEQYF; CDR3nt: TGTGCCAGCAGACGGGACAGCCTCTACGAGCAGTACTTC
abundance: NA; d_gene: TRBD2; j_gene: TRBJ2-7; v_gene: TRBV6-5; CDR3aa: CASSYSASGGSPYEQYF; CDR3nt: TGTGCCAGCAGTTACTCGGCGTCGGGAGGTAGTCCCTACGAGCAGTACTTC
abundance: few; d_gene: TRBD2; j_gene: TRBJ2-7; v_gene: TRBV5-1; CDR3aa: CASSSSLAGGGHEQYF; CDR3nt: TGCGCCAGCAGCTCATCTTTAGCGGGAGGGGGCCACGAGCAGTACTTC
abundance: NA; d_gene: NA; j_gene: TRBJ1-5; v_gene: TRBV5-1; CDR3aa: CASSDGGGQPQHF; CDR3nt: TGCGCCAGCAGCGACGGGGGAGGTCAGCCCCAGCATTTT
abundance: few; d_gene: TRBD2; j_gene: TRBJ2-7; v_gene: TRBV20-1; CDR3aa: CSARDMGLAASYEQYF; CDR3nt: TGCAGTGCTAGAGATATGGGACTAGCGGCCTCCTACGAGCAGTACTTC
abundance: NA; d_gene: NA; j_gene: TRBJ2-6; v_gene: TRBV28; CDR3aa: CATAYPGANVLTF; CDR3nt: TGTGCCACCGCATACCCTGGGGCCAACGTCCTGACTTTC
abundance: NA; d_gene: NA; j_gene: TRBJ1-2; v_gene: TRBV29-1; CDR3aa: CSTSADYTF; CDR3nt: TGCAGCACCTCGGCAGACTACACCTTC
abundance: many; d_gene: NA; j_gene: TRBJ2-4; v_gene: TRBV2; CDR3aa: CASSEVRTGNIQYF; CDR3nt: TGTGCCAGCAGTGAAGTTCGGACGGGAAACATTCAGTACTTC
abundance: NA; d_gene: NA; j_gene: TRBJ2-7; v_gene: TRBV2; CDR3aa: CASKRFRRSSYEQHF; CDR3nt: TGTGCCTCCAAACGGTTCAGGCGATCCTCCTACGAGCAGCACTTC
abundance: NA; d_gene: TRBD1; j_gene: TRBJ2-3; v_gene: TRBV4-1; CDR3aa: CASSQEAGGADTQYF; CDR3nt: TGCGCCAGCAGCCAAGAGGCAGGGGGCGCAGATACGCAGTATTTT
abundance: NA; d_gene: TRBD1; j_gene: TRBJ1-2; v_gene: TRBV28; CDR3aa: CASSFVQGALGYTF; CDR3nt: TGTGCCAGCAGCTTCGTTCAGGGGGCTTTAGGCTACACCTTC
abundance: NA; d_gene: NA; j_gene: TRBJ2-1; v_gene: TRBV21-1; CDR3aa: CVSLAASSYNEQFF; CDR3nt: TGTGTCAGCCTAGCGGCGAGCTCCTACAATGAGCAGTTCTTC
abundance: NA; d_gene: TRBD1; j_gene: TRBJ2-7; v_gene: TRBV28; CDR3aa: CASSFQDRGPEQYF; CDR3nt: TGTGCCAGCAGTTTCCAGGACAGGGGGCCCGAGCAGTACTTC
abundance: few; d_gene: NA; j_gene: TRBJ2-5; v_gene: TRBV6-5; CDR3aa: CASSYGGQAKGETQYF; CDR3nt: TGTGCCAGCAGTTACGGCGGCCAGGCCAAAGGGGAGACCCAGTACTTC
abundance: NA; d_gene: NA; j_gene: TRBJ2-7; v_gene: TRBV2; CDR3aa: CASSEALRSEQYF; CDR3nt: TGTGCCAGCAGTGAAGCGCTGAGGTCCGAGCAGTACTTC
abundance: few; d_gene: TRBD2; j_gene: TRBJ2-7; v_gene: TRBV6-2/TRBV6-3; CDR3aa: CASSLSSGNVYEQYF; CDR3nt: TGTGCCAGCAGTCTCTCTAGCGGGAATGTCTACGAGCAGTACTTC
abundance: few; d_gene: TRBD2; j_gene: TRBJ2-7; v_gene: TRBV5-6; CDR3aa: CASSREGGSSYEQYF; CDR3nt: TGTGCCAGCAGCCGGGAGGGAGGGTCCTCCTACGAGCAGTACTTC
abundance: NA; d_gene: TRBD2; j_gene: TRBJ2-2; v_gene: TRBV30; CDR3aa: CAWSVKSGGSHTGELFF; CDR3nt: TGTGCCTGGAGTGTTAAGAGCGGGGGGTCGCACACCGGGGAGCTGTTTTTT
abundance: NA; d_gene: NA; j_gene: TRBJ1-2; v_gene: TRBV11-2; CDR3aa: CASSGPGRSFYGYTF; CDR3nt: TGTGCCAGCAGCGGCCCGGGACGGAGCTTCTATGGCTACACCTTC
abundance: NA; d_gene: NA; j_gene: TRBJ2-5; v_gene: TRBV20-1; CDR3aa: CSARFGEETQYF; CDR3nt: TGCAGTGCCCGGTTTGGGGAGGAGACCCAGTACTTC
abundance: few; d_gene: NA; j_gene: TRBJ1-6; v_gene: TRBV6-5; CDR3aa: CASSYSTYPRVWSPLHF; CDR3nt: TGTGCCAGCAGTTACTCGACTTATCCGAGGGTGTGGTCGCCCCTCCACTTT
abundance: many; d_gene: NA; j_gene: TRBJ2-7; v_gene: TRBV20-1; CDR3aa: CSARDRGRDLTYEQYF; CDR3nt: TGCAGTGCTAGAGATAGGGGACGAGACCTGACCTACGAGCAGTACTTC
abundance: NA; d_gene: TRBD1; j_gene: TRBJ1-2; v_gene: TRBV27; CDR3aa: CASRIQGGSNGYAF; CDR3nt: TGTGCCAGCAGGATTCAGGGGGGGTCGAATGGCTACGCCTTC